This T cell receptor beta chain emerged from a study of blood T cell repertoires in COVID-19. Clones were sequenced by immunoSEQ multiplex PCR, and TCRdb holds only the in-frame ones, with some missing. Here the sample spans fewer than 350,000 clones, roughly 90% being singletons. Clinical history as reported by participants underpinned cohort assignment. Sequencing was done on a sample of PBMCs or T cells enriched from blood (not recorded which). The clonotype was recovered from a woman aged 40 to 50 with acute COVID-19.

CDR3 protein: CASSYGQGASYEQYF. CDR3 DNA: TGTGCCAGCAGTTACGGACAGGGAGCGTCCTACGAGCAGTACTTC. The J gene is TRBJ2-7, the V gene TRBV6-2 or TRBV6-3, with TRBD1 identical over 8 bases. With V trimmed by 2 bases and J by 1 base, 4 bases remained unmatched. In germline, CDR1 is MNHEY, CDR2 SVGEGT. This CDR3 is built from 15 residues.